This TCR beta chain emerged from a study of beta chain features in type 1 diabetes. This clone has just a few counts. Expressed TCRB transcripts were sequenced because the isolated RNA had all been reverse transcribed beforehand. Libraries were prepared by immunoSEQ multiplex PCR; TCRdb keeps only in-frame clonotypes and omits some of them. The table shows under 500,000 clones, with 25% to 35% occurring only once. Germline V lookup: CDR1 SQVTM, CDR2 ANQGSEA. Trimming took 4 bases from V and 6 from J; bases not matched to a gene: 8. The CDR3 extends over 14 amino acids. The gene calls are TRBV29-1 and TRBJ2-1; 8 positions agree with TRBD1. Sequencing input: naive CD4+ T cells from blood. The clonotype originates from a man aged 18 to 30 in good health. CDR3: CSVGTGNIINEQFF. The CDR3 DNA sequence: TGCAGCGTTGGGACAGGGAATATCATCAATGAGCAGTTCTTC.